The 13 T cell receptor beta chains listed next were all sequenced from one sample in a study of blood T cell repertoires in COVID-19. Using immunoSEQ multiplex PCR, the repertoire was profiled, and TCRdb retains in-frame clones only, with some absent. The profile shows approximately 220,000 clones, about 85% of them singletons. The sample comprised peripheral blood. These receptors were taken from a woman aged 60-75 years who had recovered from COVID-19.

The gene calls are TRBV13 and TRBJ2-3, with TRBD1 matching over 8 bases. Germline CDR1 is PRHDT and CDR2 is FYEKMQ (reference sequence). CDR3 size: 16 residues. With V trimmed by 5 bases and J by 1 base, 8 bases remained unmatched. CDR3: CASSPRGRGRTDTQYF. The CDR3 DNA sequence: TGTGCCAGCAGCCCCCGGGGCAGGGGGCGCACAGATACGCAGTATTTT. The whole variable domain, remainder taken from reference TRBV13 and TRBJ2-3, is AAGVIQSPRHLIKEKRETATLKCYPIPRHDTVYWYQQGPGQDPQFLISFYEKMQSDKGSIPDRFSAQQFSDYHSELNMSSLELGDSALYFCASSPRGRGRTDTQYFGPGTRLTVL.

In nucleotides, the CDR3 is TGTGCCAGCAGTAGGGGGGGGGTTCGCGATCAGCCCCAGCATTTT. It translates to CASSRGGVRDQPQHF. The V call is TRBV28, the J call TRBJ1-5, with a tentative D call TRBD1 (6 bases). The V and J ends lost 5 bases and 5 bases respectively, with 16 bases between them. Germline CDR1 MDHEN, CDR2 SYDVKM. The CDR3 consists of 15 residues.

V is TRBV7-8 and J is TRBJ1-2; D is possibly TRBD1 (5 bases). This CDR3 region has 16 residues. Germline-derived CDR1 and CDR2 are SGHVS and FQNEAQ. V was trimmed by 2 bases and J by 5 bases, leaving 18 bases between them. The CDR3, as DNA: TGTGCCAGCAGCTTAACCCGGGGAAACCGGGGGTATGGCTACACCTTC. Translation: CASSLTRGNRGYGYTF. Drawing the rest from reference TRBV7-8 and TRBJ1-2, the complete variable domain is GAGVSQSPRYKVAKRGQDVALRCDPISGHVSLFWYQQALGQGPEFLTYFQNEAQLDKSGLPSDRFFAERPEGSVSTLKIQRTQQEDSAVYLCASSLTRGNRGYGYTFGSGTRLTVV.

This chain uses TRBV11-3 with TRBJ2-1; a weak D match, TRBD2 (7 bases). V lost 3 bases and J lost 9, with 15 bases in between. This CDR3 is built from 14 residues. Germline V gene lookup returns CDR1 SGHNT and CDR2 YENEEA. CDR3 nucleotide sequence: TGTGCCAGCAGCTTGGGGGGGGCCATGGGTGAGCAGTTCTTC. Its translation: CASSLGGAMGEQFF.

This clone was seen just once. The V and J genes are TRBV5-1 and TRBJ2-1; D may be TRBD1 (6 bases). Germline V gene data show CDR1 as SGHRS and CDR2 as YFSETQ. The CDR3 is made up of 16 amino acids. V lost 0 bases, J lost 0 bases, and 10 bases lay in between. In DNA, the CDR3 is TGCGCCAGCAGCTTGGATAAGGACAGCTCCTACAATGAGCAGTTCTTC. Translated, it gives CASSLDKDSSYNEQFF.

At least ten counts were recorded for this clone. The chain employs TRBV7-2 and TRBJ2-7, with 11 positions matching TRBD2. This CDR3 is built from 17 residues. Germline values: CDR1 SGHTA, CDR2 FQGNSA. The V and J ends lost 3 bases and 0 bases, in that order; junction bases with no gene match: 7. The DNA of the CDR3 is TGTGCCAGCAGCTTCCTAGCGGGGGGTGTAACCTCCTACGAGCAGTACTTC. This gives the protein CASSFLAGGVTSYEQYF.

The chain carries TRBV3-1 (or the pseudogene TRBV3-2) and TRBJ1-5, with D possibly TRBD1 on 5 matching bases. The V and J ends lost 2 bases and 6 bases respectively, with 17 bases between them. The CDR3 has 16 residues. Germline CDR1 reads LGHDT; CDR2 reads YNNKEL (reference sequence). Written as DNA, the CDR3 is TGTGCCAGCAGCCAACGGGGGGTCGGTGAGGGTCAGCCCCAGCATTTT. Translation gives CASSQRGVGEGQPQHF.

This clone was detected only once. The chain couples TRBV7-2 to TRBJ1-5, with 7 nucleotides matching TRBD1. Germline V gene sequence: CDR1 SGHTA, CDR2 FQGNSA. The CDR3 has 13 residues. The V and J ends lost 4 bases and 8 bases, in that order; junction bases with no gene match: 5. Here the CDR3 DNA reads TGTGCCAGCAGCTCGGACAGGTCTGAGCCCCAGCATTTT. Protein sequence: CASSSDRSEPQHF.

V is TRBV7-3 and J is TRBJ2-1; 11 nucleotides match TRBD2. The CDR3 has 17 residues. The V segment lost 4 bases and the J segment 2 bases; nucleotides outside the gene matches: 7. CDR1 and CDR2 (germline): SGHTA, FQGTGA. The CDR3 region is CASSSLGTSGTYNEQFF. The CDR3 DNA reads as TGTGCCAGCAGCTCTCTCGGGACTAGCGGAACCTACAATGAGCAGTTCTTC. The full variable domain, its missing parts supplied by reference TRBV7-3 and TRBJ2-1, is GAGVSQTPSNKVTEKGKYVELRCDPISGHTALYWYRQSLGQGPEFLIYFQGTGAADDSGLPNDRFFAVRPEGSVSTLKIQRTERGDSAVYLCASSSLGTSGTYNEQFFGPGTRLTVL.

This clone appeared a few times. The chain carries TRBV6-4 and TRBJ1-1; D gene ambiguous. This CDR3 is built from 15 residues. Between the trimmed V and J ends, which lost 7 bases and 4 bases, there was a span of 19 bases. Germline V CDR1 and CDR2: MRHNA, SNTAGT. CDR3 amino acids: CASNPRPGKGTEAFF. The CDR3 DNA follows: TGTGCCAGCAATCCCCGACCAGGTAAAGGCACTGAAGCTTTCTTT.

V is TRBV24-1 and J is TRBJ2-2; TRBD2 matches at 8 bases. The CDR3 runs to 18 residues. V lost 10 bases, J lost 5 bases, and 20 bases stayed unmatched. The germline V gene has CDR1 KGHDR and CDR2 SFDVKD. The CDR3 spells CATLGGGSTPKKTGELFF. In nucleotides, the CDR3 is TGTGCCACTCTCGGGGGGGGTTCTACCCCAAAAAAGACCGGGGAGCTGTTTTTT.

This chain connects TRBV5-6 to TRBJ2-5, with D perhaps matching TRBD1 (5 bases). The germline CDR1 and CDR2 sequences are SGHDT and YYEEEE. V was shortened by 0 bases and J by 5 bases, with 8 bases between the two germline ends. The CDR3 is made up of 13 amino acids. CDR3 nucleotide sequence: TGTGCCAGCAGCTTGGAGGGGCTGGAGACCCAGTACTTC. This gives the protein CASSLEGLETQYF. Filled out from reference TRBV5-6 and TRBJ2-5, the complete variable domain reads DAGVTQSPTHLIKTRGQQVTLRCSPKSGHDTVSWYQQALGQGPQFIFQYYEEEERQRGNFPDRFSGHQFPNYSSELNVNALLLGDSALYLCASSLEGLETQYFGPGTRLLVL.

This chain uses TRBV5-1 with TRBJ1-5, with unresolved D. V lost 2 bases and J lost 3, with 21 bases in between. Germline V gene sequence: CDR1 SGHRS, CDR2 YFSETQ. The CDR3 runs to 18 residues. CDR3: CASSLSPSGDNLNQPQHF. As DNA, the CDR3 is TGCGCCAGCAGCTTAAGCCCATCGGGTGATAACCTCAATCAGCCCCAGCATTTT.